This T cell receptor (beta chain) was sequenced in a study of T cells after yellow fever vaccination. Findings and caveats of the study: Booster sampling recovered most clones from primary vaccination (96% CD4, approximately 90% CD8). Weaker overall, the secondary response nonetheless peaked faster (day 5 versus 15). Contamination of FACS-sorted repertoires by abundant clonotypes from the bulk population could occur.

The CDR3 has 17 residues. Germline CDR1 and CDR2: MGHRA and YSYEKL. Trimming removed 3 bases from V and 6 bases from J, with 21 bases in between. A 5'RACE template-switching step, the method used to make TCR cDNA, added a universal primer site and UMIs. Each CDR3 protein gets one entry after TCRdb re-called the 5' RACE reads with MiXCR. The data hold over 250,000 distinct CDR3 sequences, with about 5.2% observed a single time. This clonotype was observed at least ten times. Its specificity is not known. The starting material was CD4+ T cells sorted from PBMCs, obtained on the day of the yellow fever booster vaccination. The chain employs TRBV4-1 and TRBJ1-5; unclear D gene. This receptor was obtained from a young man who received the YFV17D yellow fever vaccine. As DNA, the CDR3 is TGCGCCAGCAGCCAGGGAGAAGATGGGATCCTGGTTCAGCCCCAGCATTTT. Its translation is CASSQGEDGILVQPQHF.